This TCR beta chain is from a study of cytomegalovirus exposure and HLA in healthy donors. In regard to this clone: What it binds is not known.

Germline CDR1 and CDR2: KGHSH and LQKENI. CDR3 size: 16 residues. Deletions cut 4 bases from V and 2 bases from J, with 17 bases between. Primers: 60 Vbeta forward and 13 Jbeta reverse. The protocol was immunoSEQ multiplex PCR, while the TCRdb copy is restricted to in-frame clones and leaves out a portion. The sample lists 120,000 to 150,000 clones, around 75% seen once, with approximately 2% in the top ten. Study conclusions and caveats: According to an earlier analysis, most TCR beta V segments yielded productive rearrangements about 90% or about 30% of the time.

The chain uses TRBV18 and TRBJ1-2; weak D call: TRBD1 (6 bases). The sequenced sample was PBMCs. This TCR was recovered from a woman aged 40 to 50 in good health and CMV-seronegative. CDR3 coding DNA: TGTGCCAGCTCACGTTCCCGGACAGAGGCGAACTATGGCTACACCTTC. Amino acid sequence: CASSRSRTEANYGYTF.